This T cell receptor (beta chain) was sequenced in a study of STAT5B mutations in CD4+ large granular lymphocyte leukemia. This CDR3 has 13 residues. Germline CDR1 is SNHLY and CDR2 is FYNNEI. Losses at the gene ends were 6 bases for V and 10 bases for J; bases not matched to a gene: 8. The method was immunoSEQ multiplex PCR; TCRdb's version includes in-frame clones alone and lacks a portion of them. The data show approximately 35,000 clones, with less than 85% seen just once and more than 6% held by the top ten. The TCR was taken from a human donor in good health. V and J are TRBV2 and TRBJ1-1; 10 bases match TRBD1. Sequencing was done on a sample of CD4+ T cells from blood buffy coats. This chain's CDR3 is CASSPTGGVGAFF. Written as DNA, the CDR3 is TGTGCCAGCAGCCCGACAGGGGGCGTAGGAGCTTTCTTT. Full variable domain (rest looked up from reference TRBV2 and TRBJ1-1): EPEVTQTPSHQVTQMGQEVILRCVPISNHLYFYWYRQILGQKVEFLVSFYNNEISEKSEIFDDQFSVERPDGSNFTLKIRSTKLEDSAMYFCASSPTGGVGAFFGQGTRLTVV.